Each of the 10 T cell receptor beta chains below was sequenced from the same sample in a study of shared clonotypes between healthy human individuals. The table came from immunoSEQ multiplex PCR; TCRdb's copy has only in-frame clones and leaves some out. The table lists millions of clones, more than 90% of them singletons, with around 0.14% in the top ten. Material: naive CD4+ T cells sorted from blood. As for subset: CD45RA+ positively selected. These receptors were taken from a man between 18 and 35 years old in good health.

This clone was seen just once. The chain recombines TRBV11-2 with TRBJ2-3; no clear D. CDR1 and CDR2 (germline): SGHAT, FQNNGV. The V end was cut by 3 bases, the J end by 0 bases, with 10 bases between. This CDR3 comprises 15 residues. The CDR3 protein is CASSFLGISTDTQYF. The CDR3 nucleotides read TGTGCCAGCAGCTTTTTGGGTATTAGCACAGATACGCAGTATTTT. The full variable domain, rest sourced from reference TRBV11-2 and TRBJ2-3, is EAGVAQSPRYKIIEKRQSVAFWCNPISGHATLYWYQQILGQGPKLLIQFQNNGVVDDSQLPKDRFSAERLKGVDSTLKIQPAKLEDSAVYLCASSFLGISTDTQYFGPGTRLTVL.

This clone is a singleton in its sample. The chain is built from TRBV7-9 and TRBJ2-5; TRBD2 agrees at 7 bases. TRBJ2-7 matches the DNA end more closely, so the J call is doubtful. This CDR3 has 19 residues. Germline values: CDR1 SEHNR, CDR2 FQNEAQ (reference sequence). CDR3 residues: CASSAGNLFLAESSYEQYF. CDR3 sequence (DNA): TGTGCCAGCAGCGCCGGTAACCTCTTTCTAGCGGAGAGCTCCTACGAGCAGTACTTC.

The CDR3 loop is CASNLDSLSNQPQHF. DNA for the CDR3: TGTGCCAGCAACTTAGACAGTCTGAGCAATCAGCCCCAGCATTTT. V usage is TRBV2 and J usage is TRBJ1-5; D might be TRBD1 (5 bases). The V and J ends lost 7 bases and 1 base respectively, with 14 bases between them. The CDR3 extends over 15 amino acids. Germline V gene data show CDR1 as SNHLY and CDR2 as FYNNEI.

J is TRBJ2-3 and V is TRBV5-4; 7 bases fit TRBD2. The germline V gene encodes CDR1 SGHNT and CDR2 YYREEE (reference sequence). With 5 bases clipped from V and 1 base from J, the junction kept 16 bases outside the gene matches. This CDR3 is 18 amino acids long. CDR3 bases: TGTGCCAGCAGTTTCAATGGGGCGGGAGTTCGTGGCACAGATACGCAGTATTTT. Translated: CASSFNGAGVRGTDTQYF.

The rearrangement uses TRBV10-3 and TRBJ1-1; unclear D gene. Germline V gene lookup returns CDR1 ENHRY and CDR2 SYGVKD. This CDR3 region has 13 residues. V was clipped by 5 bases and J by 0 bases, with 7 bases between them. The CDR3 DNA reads TGTGCCATCAGTTCGGGCATGAACACTGAAGCTTTCTTT. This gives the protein CAISSGMNTEAFF.

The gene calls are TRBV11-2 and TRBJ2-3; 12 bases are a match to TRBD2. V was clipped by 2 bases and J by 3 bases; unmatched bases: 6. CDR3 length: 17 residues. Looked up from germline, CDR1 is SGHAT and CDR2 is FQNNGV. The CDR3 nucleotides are TGTGCCAGCAGCTTACTAGCGGGAGGGCCGGCTACAGATACGCAGTATTTT. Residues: CASSLLAGGPATDTQYF.

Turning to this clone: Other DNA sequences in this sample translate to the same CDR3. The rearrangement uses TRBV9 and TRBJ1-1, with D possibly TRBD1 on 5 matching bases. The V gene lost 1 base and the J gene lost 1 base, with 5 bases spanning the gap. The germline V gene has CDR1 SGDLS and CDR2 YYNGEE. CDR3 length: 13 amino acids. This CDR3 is CASSVTGNTEAFF. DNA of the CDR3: TGTGCCAGCAGCGTAACAGGGAACACTGAAGCTTTCTTT.

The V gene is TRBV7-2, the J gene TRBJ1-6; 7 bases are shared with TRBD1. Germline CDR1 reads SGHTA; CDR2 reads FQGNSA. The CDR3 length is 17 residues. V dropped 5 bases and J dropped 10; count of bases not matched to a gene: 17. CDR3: CASSAGTEGGSVSPLHF. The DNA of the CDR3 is TGTGCCAGCAGCGCCGGGACAGAGGGGGGCTCTGTATCACCCCTCCACTTT.

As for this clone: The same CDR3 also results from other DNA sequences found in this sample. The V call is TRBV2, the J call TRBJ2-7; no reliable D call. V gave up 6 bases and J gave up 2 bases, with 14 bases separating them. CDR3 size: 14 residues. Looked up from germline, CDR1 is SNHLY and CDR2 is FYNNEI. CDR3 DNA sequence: TGTGCCAGCAGCGTGCCCAGCAATACCTACGAGCAGTACTTC. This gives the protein CASSVPSNTYEQYF.

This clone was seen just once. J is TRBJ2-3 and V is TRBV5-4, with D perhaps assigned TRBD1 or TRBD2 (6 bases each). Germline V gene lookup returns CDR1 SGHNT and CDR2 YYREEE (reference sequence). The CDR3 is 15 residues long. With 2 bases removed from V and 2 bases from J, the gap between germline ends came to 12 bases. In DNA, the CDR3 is TGTGCCAGCAGCTTAAGGGGGGACCACACAGATACGCAGTATTTT. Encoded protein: CASSLRGDHTDTQYF.